The source of this T cell receptor beta chain is a study of PD-1 blockade in classical Hodgkin lymphoma. Study information: Nivolumab dosed at 3 mg/kg went to patients intravenously every 2 weeks.

No patient escaped relapse after autologous stem cell transplantation, and brentuximab vedotin exposure varied. Assay: immunoSEQ multiplex PCR; the TCRdb copy retains only in-frame clones and omits some. The sample holds around 50,000 clones, less than 95% seen once. V was trimmed by 4 bases and J by 4 bases, leaving 16 bases between them. From germline, CDR1 is SNHLY and CDR2 FYNNEI. The length of the CDR3 is 16 residues. Comment on this clone: Its antigen is not identified.

Study-wide results and limits: Relapsed/refractory patients reportedly had the lowest baseline TCR diversity, below newly diagnosed patients, who were below healthy donors. Anyone who began nivolumab under 1 year after ASCT was excluded. A significant rise in TCR diversity by C4D1 was seen for CD4+ but not CD8+ cells.

The sequences come from peripheral blood mononuclear cells (PBMCs), collected before the second cycle of nivolumab. This TCR was recovered from a human donor with classical Hodgkin lymphoma. The chain joins TRBV2 to TRBJ2-2; D possibly corresponds to TRBD1 (6 bases). DNA for the CDR3: TGTGCCAGCAGTGTGACAGGTGGGGTCGGCACCGGGGAGCTGTTTTTT. It encodes CASSVTGGVGTGELFF.